The clone carrying this TCR beta chain was detected ten times or more. This sample is part of a study of blood T cells in healthy people across ages. The CDR3 is made up of 16 amino acids. Germline V gene lookup returns CDR1 SGHDN and CDR2 FVKESK. The V and J ends lost 1 base and 3 bases, in that order; junction bases with no gene match: 5. Each donor's blood draw was roughly 10 milliliters of peripheral blood. Sample-barcoded 5' priming and a J-beta primer mix drove a second PCR of about 6 to 12 cycles. TCRdb independently ran MiXCR on the 5' RACE reads; one entry per CDR3 protein. The sample lists 870,000 or so distinct CDR3 sequences, roughly 26% seen once, with 17% in the top ten.

Specimen: blood. This chain joins TRBV14 and TRBJ2-1; 8 bases are a match to TRBD2. The TCR comes from a woman older than 75 in good health. Here the CDR3 reads CASSQGPAGGYNEQFF. For the CDR3, the DNA is TGTGCCAGCAGCCAAGGTCCGGCGGGGGGCTACAATGAGCAGTTCTTC.